This passage covers 2 T cell receptor beta chains from one sample sequenced in a study of T cells after posttransplantation cyclophosphamide. Assay used: immunoSEQ multiplex PCR; TCRdb lists only in-frame clones, some missing. This set yields nearly 25,000 clones and no singletons; the top ten hold approximately 4.7%. The specimen sequenced was PBMCs. These receptors originate from a woman aged 45-59 years in good health, CMV-negative, and a related stem cell transplant donor.

This clone was observed many times. The CDR3 DNA reads TGTGCCAGCAGCCAAGCGGTTACTTCACCCTACAATGAGCAGTTCTTC. Translation gives CASSQAVTSPYNEQFF. This chain connects TRBV7-2 to TRBJ2-1, with TRBD2 as a possible D gene (5 bases). CDR1 is SGHTA, CDR2 FQGNSA, per germline. V shed 5 bases and J shed 2 bases, with 16 bases lying between them. The CDR3 is 16 residues long.

This clone was seen ten or more times. The rearrangement joins TRBV2 to TRBJ2-5; D gene uncertain. Trimming pared 6 bases from V and 2 bases from J, leaving 7 bases between. This CDR3 is 12 amino acids long. Germline CDR1 and CDR2: SNHLY and FYNNEI. The CDR3 coding sequence is TGTGCCAGCAGGAGATTTCAAGAGACCCAGTACTTC. It is translated as CASRRFQETQYF.